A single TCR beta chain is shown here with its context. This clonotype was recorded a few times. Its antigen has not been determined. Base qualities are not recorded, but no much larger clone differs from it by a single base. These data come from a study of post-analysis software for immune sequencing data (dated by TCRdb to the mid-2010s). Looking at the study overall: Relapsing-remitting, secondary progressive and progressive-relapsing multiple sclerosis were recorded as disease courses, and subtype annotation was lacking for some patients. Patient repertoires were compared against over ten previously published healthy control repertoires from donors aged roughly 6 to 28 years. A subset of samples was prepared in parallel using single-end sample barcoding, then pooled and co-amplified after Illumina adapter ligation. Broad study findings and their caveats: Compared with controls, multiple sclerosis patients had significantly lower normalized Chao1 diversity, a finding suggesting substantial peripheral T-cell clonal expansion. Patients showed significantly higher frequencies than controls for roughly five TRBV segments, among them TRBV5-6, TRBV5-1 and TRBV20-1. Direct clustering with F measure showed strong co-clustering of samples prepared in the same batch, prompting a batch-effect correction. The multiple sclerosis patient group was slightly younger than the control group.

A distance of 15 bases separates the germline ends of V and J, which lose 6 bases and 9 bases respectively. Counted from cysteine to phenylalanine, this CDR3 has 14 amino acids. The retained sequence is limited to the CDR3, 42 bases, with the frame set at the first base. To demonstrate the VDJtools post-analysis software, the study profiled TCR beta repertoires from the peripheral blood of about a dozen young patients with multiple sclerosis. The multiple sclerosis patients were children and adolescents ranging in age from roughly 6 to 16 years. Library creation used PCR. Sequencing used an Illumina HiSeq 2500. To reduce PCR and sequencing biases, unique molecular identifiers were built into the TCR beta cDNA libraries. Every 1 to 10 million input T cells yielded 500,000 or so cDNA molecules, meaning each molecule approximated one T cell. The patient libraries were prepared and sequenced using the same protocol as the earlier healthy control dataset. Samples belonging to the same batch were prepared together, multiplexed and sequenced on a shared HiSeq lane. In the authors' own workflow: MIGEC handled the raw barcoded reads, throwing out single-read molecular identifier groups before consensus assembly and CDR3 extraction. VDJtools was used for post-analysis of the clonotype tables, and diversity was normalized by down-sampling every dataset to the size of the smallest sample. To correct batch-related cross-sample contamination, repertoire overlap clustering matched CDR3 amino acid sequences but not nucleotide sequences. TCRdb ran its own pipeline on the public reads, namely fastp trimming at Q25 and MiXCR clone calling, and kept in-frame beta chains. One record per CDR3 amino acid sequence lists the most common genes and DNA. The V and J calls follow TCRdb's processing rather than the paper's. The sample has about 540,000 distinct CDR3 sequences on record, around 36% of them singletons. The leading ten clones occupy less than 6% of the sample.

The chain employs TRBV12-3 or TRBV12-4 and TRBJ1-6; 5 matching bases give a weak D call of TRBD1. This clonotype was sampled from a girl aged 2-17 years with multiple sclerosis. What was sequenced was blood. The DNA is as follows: TGTGCCAGCAGCGCGGGACGGCGGGGTTCACCCCTCCACTTT. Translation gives CASSAGRRGSPLHF.